This T cell receptor (beta chain) derives from a study of CD8 T cells in Susac syndrome. Controls were drawn from healthy donors and were matched for age and sex. Notes on the study in general: The study conceded that its TCR sequencing and HLA analysis involved relatively few individuals.

Random hexamers served to reverse transcribe roughly 0.45 to 1 ug RNA. The TCR beta CDR3 was amplified by immunoSEQ multiplex PCR across 54 Vbeta, 13 Jbeta. Using its own MiXCR run on the immunoSEQ multiplex PCR reads, TCRdb lists one record per CDR3 protein. Here the sample spans fewer than 150,000 distinct CDR3 sequences, 90% to 95% being singletons. To note about this clonotype: Its antigen is unidentified.

The CDR3 is made up of 15 amino acids. V gave up 3 bases and J gave up 7 bases; unmatched junction bases: 9. From germline, CDR1 is MDHEN and CDR2 SYDVKM. The sequencing input was CD4+ T cells from PBMCs. This sequence originates from a human donor in good health. V usage is TRBV28 and J usage is TRBJ1-2, with 9 bases that match TRBD1. The CDR3 region has the DNA TGTGCCAGCAGTTTTTACCCACAGGGGGCGCTTGGCTACACCTTC. Its protein is CASSFYPQGALGYTF.